The rows below give T cell receptor beta chains drawn from one sample of a study of OX40 agonist ivuxolimab in advanced cancers. Only in-frame clones appear in the TCRdb table, and some are missing; sequencing was by immunoSEQ multiplex PCR. This table has some 58,000 clones, less than 90% appearing once. The sequencing here drew on CD4+ or CD8+ T cells sorted from blood, taken in a trial of the OX40 agonist ivuxolimab. The receptors were sampled from an adult with an advanced solid tumor such as melanoma, head and neck, liver or kidney cancer. Each CDR3 is given with its conserved first and last residue. Fields, in order: V gene, clone size, D gene, J gene, CDR3 DNA, CDR3 protein. The D gene is left open where the match is weak. Not every row has a clone size; where given, it reads once, few, many or a size class.

v_gene: TRBV30
abundance: .
d_gene: .
j_gene: TRBJ1-1
CDR3nt: TGTGCCTGGACCTCCGGCCTCACTGAAGCTTTCTTT
CDR3aa: CAWTSGLTEAFF

v_gene: TRBV7-2
abundance: .
d_gene: .
j_gene: TRBJ1-1
CDR3nt: TGTGCCAGCAGCATACAGGGTTTTGAAGCTTTCTTT
CDR3aa: CASSIQGFEAFF

v_gene: TRBV5-1
abundance: .
d_gene: .
j_gene: TRBJ2-1
CDR3nt: TGCGCCAGCAGCCCTCAAACTAGTTCCAATGAGCAGTTCTTC
CDR3aa: CASSPQTSSNEQFF

v_gene: TRBV6-5
abundance: .
d_gene: TRBD1
j_gene: TRBJ2-7
CDR3nt: TGTGCCAGCAGTAGACAGGGACACTACGAGCAGTACTTC
CDR3aa: CASSRQGHYEQYF

v_gene: TRBV7-2
abundance: .
d_gene: .
j_gene: TRBJ2-3
CDR3nt: TGTGCCAGCAGCTTAGCCCCGAGCAGGGCGGGGAGCACAGATACGCAGTATTTT
CDR3aa: CASSLAPSRAGSTDTQYF

v_gene: TRBV21-1
abundance: .
d_gene: .
j_gene: TRBJ2-6
CDR3nt: TGTGCCAGCACCCTACAGGGAAAACGCTCTGGGGCCAACGTCCTGACTTTC
CDR3aa: CASTLQGKRSGANVLTF

v_gene: TRBV19
abundance: .
d_gene: TRBD2
j_gene: TRBJ2-3
CDR3nt: TGTGCCAGTAGTATACTAGCGGGAGTCCCCGATACGCAGTATTTT
CDR3aa: CASSILAGVPDTQYF

v_gene: TRBV11-2
abundance: .
d_gene: TRBD2
j_gene: TRBJ2-1
CDR3nt: TGTGCCAGTGGGACTATGCACGAGCAGTTCTTC
CDR3aa: CASGTMHEQFF

v_gene: TRBV5-1
abundance: .
d_gene: .
j_gene: TRBJ2-6
CDR3nt: TGCGCCAGCAGCTTGGGGGATTTCTTAACCGGGGCCAACGTCCTGACTTTC
CDR3aa: CASSLGDFLTGANVLTF

v_gene: TRBV5-4
abundance: .
d_gene: .
j_gene: TRBJ2-2
CDR3nt: TGTGCCAGCAGCTTCGGGAGGAACACCGGGGAGCTGTTTTTT
CDR3aa: CASSFGRNTGELFF

v_gene: TRBV2
abundance: once
d_gene: TRBD2
j_gene: TRBJ2-2
CDR3nt: TGTGCCAGCAAACTAGCGGGAGGAGCCGGGGAGCTGTTTTTT
CDR3aa: CASKLAGGAGELFF

v_gene: TRBV6-5
abundance: .
d_gene: TRBD1
j_gene: TRBJ1-2
CDR3nt: TGTGCCAGCAGCGACAGGGGAATATCTTATGGCTACACCTTC
CDR3aa: CASSDRGISYGYTF

v_gene: TRBV6-1
abundance: once
d_gene: .
j_gene: TRBJ1-2
CDR3nt: TGTGCCAGCAGTGAACAGATAGGGGCTTTCTATGGCTACACCTTC
CDR3aa: CASSEQIGAFYGYTF

v_gene: TRBV5-1
abundance: .
d_gene: .
j_gene: TRBJ2-3
CDR3nt: TGCGCCAGCAGCGCCGGGTACGGCACAGATACGCAGTATTTT
CDR3aa: CASSAGYGTDTQYF

v_gene: TRBV12-5
abundance: .
d_gene: TRBD1
j_gene: TRBJ2-5
CDR3nt: TGTGCTAGTGGTTCGGGACAGACGTACCAAGAGACCCAGTACTTC
CDR3aa: CASGSGQTYQETQYF

v_gene: TRBV11-2
abundance: .
d_gene: TRBD2
j_gene: TRBJ2-1
CDR3nt: TGTGCCAGCAGCTTAGTGTGGGCTAGCGGGAGGAATGAGCAGTTCTTC
CDR3aa: CASSLVWASGRNEQFF